This T cell receptor beta chain stems from a study of CD8 T cells in ankylosing spondylitis. Findings of the study overall: It appeared that ankylosing spondylitis blood was characterized by a TCR beta motif of roughly 8 highly homologous variants.

Germline CDR1 and CDR2: SGHVS and FNYEAQ. Trimming shortened V by 1 base and J by 1 base, and 10 bases separated the two germline ends. The CDR3 is 15 residues long. TCRdb called the 5' RACE reads again in MiXCR, with one record for every CDR3 protein. The sample has a few hundred thousand distinct CDR3 sequences, roughly 13% seen once. This clonotype was recorded at least ten times. The antigen is unknown. The TCR sequence derives from a male donor with ankylosing spondylitis. Source material: blood, either unsorted or a sorted T cell fraction (not recorded which). This rearrangement joins TRBV7-6 to TRBJ1-1; D is unclear. The CDR3 here is CASSLGRAANTEAFF. CDR3 nucleotide sequence: TGTGCCAGCAGCTTAGGCAGAGCGGCGAACACTGAAGCTTTCTTT.